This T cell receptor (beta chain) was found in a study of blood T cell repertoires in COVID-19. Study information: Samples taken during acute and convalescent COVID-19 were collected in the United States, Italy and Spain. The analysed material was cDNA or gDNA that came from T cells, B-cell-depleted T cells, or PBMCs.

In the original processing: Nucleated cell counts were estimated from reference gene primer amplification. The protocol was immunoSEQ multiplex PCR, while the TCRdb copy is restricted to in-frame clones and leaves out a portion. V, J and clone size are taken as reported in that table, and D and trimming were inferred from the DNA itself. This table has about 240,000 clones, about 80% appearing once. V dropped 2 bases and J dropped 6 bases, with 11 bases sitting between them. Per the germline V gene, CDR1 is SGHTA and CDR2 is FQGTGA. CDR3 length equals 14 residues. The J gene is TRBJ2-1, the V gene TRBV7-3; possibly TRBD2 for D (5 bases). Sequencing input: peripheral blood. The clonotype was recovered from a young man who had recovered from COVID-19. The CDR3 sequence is CASSLYRGTNEQFF. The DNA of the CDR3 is TGTGCCAGCAGCTTATACCGGGGAACCAATGAGCAGTTCTTC.